Listed below are T cell receptor beta chains from one sample, sequenced in a study of cytomegalovirus exposure and HLA in healthy donors. Using immunoSEQ multiplex PCR, the repertoire was profiled, and TCRdb retains in-frame clones only, with some absent. The table records 130,000 to 150,000 clones, roughly 10% of them present only once. The sample was PBMCs. These receptors were obtained from a male donor in good health and CMV-seronegative. The CDR3 runs from the conserved cysteine through the conserved F or W. The order of the fields is J gene, D gene, V gene, clone size, CDR3 DNA, CDR3 protein. D genes are given only for firm matches. Expanded clones get a size class; other rows say once, few or many, or leave the size out.

TRBJ2-3	TRBD2	TRBV7-3	few	TGTGCCAGCAGACGTACGGGGGGAGATACGCAGTATTTT	CASRRTGGDTQYF
TRBJ1-2	TRBD1	TRBV14	few	TGTGCCAGCAGCCAAGATTGGCAGGGGGCCGATGGCTACACCTTC	CASSQDWQGADGYTF
TRBJ1-2	.	TRBV18	few	TGTGCCAGCTCACCGGAAGGTCGACGGGGGTCGGGCGGCTACACCTTC	CASSPEGRRGSGGYTF
TRBJ2-7	TRBD1	TRBV30	.	TGTGCCTGGAGGCCCGGGACAGACTCCTACGAGCAGTACTTC	CAWRPGTDSYEQYF
TRBJ1-2	TRBD1	TRBV19	few	TGTGCCAGTACAAACCAAGGTCTGGACAGGGGCTATGGCTACACCTTC	CASTNQGLDRGYGYTF
TRBJ1-2	.	TRBV28	.	TGTGCCAGCAGTCCCCCAGGAGGCGCCACCGGCTACACCTTC	CASSPPGGATGYTF
TRBJ1-2	TRBD1	TRBV19	.	TGTGCCAGTAGTATTAAGGTACAGGGGAGTGTCTATGGCTACACCTTC	CASSIKVQGSVYGYTF
TRBJ2-4	TRBD1	TRBV4-2	few	TGTGCCAGCAGCCAAGGGACAGGGCGAGCCAAAAACATTCAGTACTTC	CASSQGTGRAKNIQYF
TRBJ2-1	TRBD2	TRBV4-3	.	TGCGCCAGCAGTCCAATTCCGGGACTAGACACCAATGAGCAGTTCTTC	CASSPIPGLDTNEQFF
TRBJ2-7	.	TRBV6-1	.	TGTGCCAGCAGTGAAGCGTCTAACTACGAGCAGTACTTC	CASSEASNYEQYF
TRBJ1-3	.	TRBV19	.	TGTGCCAGTAGTGGCCGACACCTAGGAAACACCATATATTTT	CASSGRHLGNTIYF
TRBJ1-1	.	TRBV19	.	TGTGCCAGTAAGGACCAGGGTCGCTCTGAAGCTTTCTTT	CASKDQGRSEAFF
TRBJ2-7	TRBD1	TRBV28	few	TGTGCCAGCAGTAGCGGACAGGGGGGCGAGCAGTACTTC	CASSSGQGGEQYF
TRBJ2-7	TRBD1	TRBV19	few	TGTGCCAGTAGACCGGGACAGAATTCCTACGAGCAGTACTTC	CASRPGQNSYEQYF
TRBJ2-5	.	TRBV5-1	few	TGCGCCAGCGCGGACGGGGGGCCCGGGACCCAGTACTTC	CASADGGPGTQYF
TRBJ2-7	TRBD2	TRBV7-3	few	TGTGCCAGCAGCTTAGTGGCGGGAGGGACCTACGAGCAGTACTTC	CASSLVAGGTYEQYF
TRBJ1-5	.	TRBV28	few	TGTGCCAGCAGTCTGGACAGTCGGCAGCCCCAGCATTTT	CASSLDSRQPQHF
TRBJ1-6	.	TRBV2	few	TGTGCCAGCAGTCCGACAGGCAATTCACCCCTCCACTTT	CASSPTGNSPLHF